Below, 11 T cell receptor beta chains from the same sample are listed, as sequenced in a study of T-cell memory formation after mild COVID-19. TCRdb itself ran the 5' RACE reads through MiXCR, one entry per CDR3 protein. The table records roughly 480,000 distinct CDR3 sequences, around a quarter of them present only once. Sequenced input: PBMCs or a T cell subset sorted from them (not recorded which). These receptors were obtained from an adult woman who had mild COVID-19 (a few samples of this study predate the infection). Cell type and time point are not known.

The chain recombines TRBV15 with TRBJ2-1; TRBD1 agrees at 7 bases. Germline V gives CDR1 LNHNV, CDR2 YYDKDF (reference sequence). The CDR3 covers 17 residues. Trimming removed 2 bases from V and 1 base from J; junction bases left unmatched: 8. In DNA form, the CDR3 reads TGTGCCACCAGCAGATCAAAGGGGGCACGGTCCTACAATGAGCAGTTCTTC. It encodes CATSRSKGARSYNEQFF.

J is TRBJ2-7 and V is TRBV2; D is perhaps TRBD1 (5 bases). Germline V gene lookup returns CDR1 SNHLY and CDR2 FYNNEI. Trimming pared 5 bases from V and 3 bases from J, leaving 14 bases between. This CDR3 has 14 amino acids. The CDR3 DNA follows: TGTGCCAGCAGTTTATCAGGGAAGCTCTACGAGCAGTACTTC. Its translation: CASSLSGKLYEQYF.

The CDR3 DNA is TGTGCCAGCAGCTCCCGGGGCGAGCAGGCTTTCTTT. This encodes CASSSRGEQAFF. V usage is TRBV5-5 and J usage is TRBJ1-1; maybe TRBD1 (5 bases). The CDR3 length is 12 residues. Trimming pared 3 bases from V and 11 bases from J, leaving 14 bases between. Germline CDR1 SGHKS, CDR2 YYEKEE (reference sequence).

The genes are TRBV5-1 and TRBJ1-1; D unclear. Trimming took 0 bases from V and 1 from J, leaving 7 bases between them. This CDR3 spans 14 amino acids. Germline CDR1 and CDR2: SGHRS and YFSETQ. The DNA for the CDR3 is TGCGCCAGCAGCTTGGAGGTGACGAACACTGAAGCTTTCTTT. Amino acids: CASSLEVTNTEAFF.

The chain links TRBV7-3 to TRBJ2-2, with 10 bases that match TRBD2. The CDR3 is made up of 16 amino acids. V lost 6 bases and J lost 6; bases outside the gene matches: 10. Germline CDR1 is SGHTA and CDR2 is FQGTGA. The CDR3 sequence: CASSHASGRASGELFF. The CDR3 region has the DNA TGTGCCAGCAGTCACGCCAGCGGGAGGGCCTCCGGGGAGCTGTTTTTT.

This clonotype was counted only a few times. V usage is TRBV19 and J usage is TRBJ1-1, with 8 bases identical to TRBD1. Germline CDR1 is LNHDA and CDR2 is SQIVND (reference sequence). Trimming cost V 8 bases and J 4 bases; bases outside gene matches: 9. The CDR3 extends over 14 amino acids. DNA of the CDR3: TGTGCCAGTGGATCGAGGACAGGGTCCACTGAAGCTTTCTTT. This encodes CASGSRTGSTEAFF.

This clonotype was recorded at least ten times. The chain recombines TRBV7-3 with TRBJ1-1; D unclear. The V gene lost 2 bases and the J gene lost 9 bases, with 10 bases spanning the gap. Germline loops: CDR1 SGHTA, CDR2 FQGTGA. There are 12 residues in the CDR3. CDR3 in DNA: TGTGCCAGCAGCTTACCGGATGGTCAAGCTTTCTTT. It specifies CASSLPDGQAFF.

The table lists this clonotype with a few counts. The chain has TRBV24-1 and TRBJ2-7; D is undetermined. The CDR3 sequence is 14 residues long. Germline V CDR1 and CDR2: KGHDR, SFDVKD. Trimming cost V 4 bases and J 2 bases, with 11 bases left between them. Here the CDR3 reads CATSDGRAPYEQYF. The CDR3 DNA is TGTGCCACCAGTGACGGCAGAGCCCCCTACGAGCAGTACTTC.

J is TRBJ2-7 and V is TRBV20-1; D possibly corresponds to TRBD1 (7 bases). The CDR3 is made up of 15 amino acids. CDR1 and CDR2 (germline): DFQATT, SNEGSKA (reference sequence). The ends were cut back, 6 bases at V and 2 bases at J, with 20 bases in the middle. DNA for the CDR3: TGCAGTGCCTCTGGGGGGCGGGGACAGCCCTACGAGCAGTACTTC. This codes for CSASGGRGQPYEQYF.

A few counts support this clonotype. The CDR3 protein is CASSVGQFQYEQYF. As DNA, the CDR3 is TGTGCCAGCAGCGTTGGCCAATTCCAGTACGAGCAGTACTTC. The gene calls are TRBV9 and TRBJ2-7; no clear D. The V gene's germline CDR1 is SGDLS and CDR2 YYNGEE. Trimming stripped 2 bases from V and 4 bases from J, with 13 bases between. This CDR3 contains 14 residues.

In this sample, this clonotype turned up a few times. The chain links TRBV29-1 to TRBJ2-7; D not resolved. CDR3 length equals 11 residues. Germline V gene lookup returns CDR1 SQVTM and CDR2 ANQGSEA. The V gene lost 6 bases and the J gene lost 4 bases, with 10 bases spanning the gap. This CDR3 reads CSVQVEYEQYF. CDR3 nucleotide sequence: TGCAGCGTCCAGGTAGAATACGAGCAGTACTTC.